This T cell receptor beta chain emerged from a study of blood T cells in healthy people across ages. Study-level points and caveats: Age advanced and TCR beta diversity per million T cells fell, roughly linearly. More naive CD4+ cells and higher diversity marked long-lived donors relative to aged donors.

A J-beta primer mix and a sample-barcoded 5' primer were used in a second PCR of roughly 7 to 12 cycles. TCRdb processed the 5' RACE reads anew with MiXCR; each CDR3 protein has one entry. The sample has 650,000 to 1,000,000 distinct CDR3 sequences; around 45% are singletons. Per germline, CDR1 KGHDR and CDR2 SFDVKD. The CDR3 loop spans 14 amino acids. The germline V and J ends were trimmed by 4 bases and 2 bases, with 8 bases remaining between them. Each sample provided at least 6 micrograms of extracted total RNA. In its sample, this clonotype was seen a few times. What it binds is unknown. Sequenced sample: blood. The source of this sequence is a man older than 75 in good health. The J gene is TRBJ1-3, the V gene TRBV24-1, with a tentative D call TRBD1 (5 bases). The CDR3 loop is CATSDRGAGNTIYF. CDR3 bases: TGTGCCACCAGTGACCGGGGCGCTGGAAACACCATATATTTT.